This T cell receptor beta chain was observed in a study of neoadjuvant anti-PD-1 for oral cavity cancer. Time point indicated: after neoadjuvant nivolumab, at surgical resection. The method was immunoSEQ multiplex PCR; TCRdb's version includes in-frame clones alone and lacks a portion of them. The table lists 25,000 to 40,000 clones, about 77% of them singletons. The CDR3 runs 15 residues. J gave up 2 bases and V 4 bases, and 4 bases lay outside the gene matches. Germline-derived CDR1 and CDR2 are SGHDT and YYEEEE. This TCR derives from a person between 35 and 79 years old with oral cavity squamous cell carcinoma. The chain couples TRBV5-6 to TRBJ2-5, with TRBD2 matching 11 bases. The source was PBMCs, collected after nivolumab (anti-PD-1) treatment. CDR3 sequence (DNA): TGTGCCAGCAGCCTGGGACTAGCGGCTCAAGAGACCCAGTACTTC. Protein: CASSLGLAAQETQYF. The whole variable domain, remainder taken from reference TRBV5-6 and TRBJ2-5, is DAGVTQSPTHLIKTRGQQVTLRCSPKSGHDTVSWYQQALGQGPQFIFQYYEEEERQRGNFPDRFSGHQFPNYSSELNVNALLLGDSALYLCASSLGLAAQETQYFGPGTRLLVL.